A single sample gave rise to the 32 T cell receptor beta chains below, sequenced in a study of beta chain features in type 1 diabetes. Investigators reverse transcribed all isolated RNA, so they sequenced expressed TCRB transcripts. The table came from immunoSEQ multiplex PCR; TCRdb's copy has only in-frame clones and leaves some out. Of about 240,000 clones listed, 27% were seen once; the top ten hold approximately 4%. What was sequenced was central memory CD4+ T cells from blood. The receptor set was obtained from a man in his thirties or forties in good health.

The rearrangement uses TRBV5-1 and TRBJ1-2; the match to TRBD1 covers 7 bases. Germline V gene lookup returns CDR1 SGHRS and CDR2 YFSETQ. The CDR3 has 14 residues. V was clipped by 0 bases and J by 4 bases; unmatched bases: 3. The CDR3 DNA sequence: TGCGCCAGCAGCTTGGGACAGGGAGGCTATGGCTACACCTTC. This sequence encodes CASSLGQGGYGYTF.

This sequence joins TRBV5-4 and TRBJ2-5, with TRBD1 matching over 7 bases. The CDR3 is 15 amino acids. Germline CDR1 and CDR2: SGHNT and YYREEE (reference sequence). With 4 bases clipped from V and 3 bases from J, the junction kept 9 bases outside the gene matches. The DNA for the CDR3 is TGTGCCAGCAGCATTCCGGGACAGAGAAAAGAGACCCAGTACTTC. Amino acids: CASSIPGQRKETQYF.

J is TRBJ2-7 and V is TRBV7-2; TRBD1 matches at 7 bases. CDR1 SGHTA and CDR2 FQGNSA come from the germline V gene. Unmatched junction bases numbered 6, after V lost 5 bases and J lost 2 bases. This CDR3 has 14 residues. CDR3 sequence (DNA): TGTGCCAGCAGCCTCCACAGGGGAACCTACGAGCAGTACTTC. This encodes CASSLHRGTYEQYF. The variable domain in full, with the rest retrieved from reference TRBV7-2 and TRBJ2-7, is GAGVSQSPSNKVTEKGKDVELRCDPISGHTALYWYRQSLGQGLEFLIYFQGNSAPDKSGLPSDRFSAERTGGSVSTLTIQRTQQEDSAVYLCASSLHRGTYEQYFGPGTRLTVT.

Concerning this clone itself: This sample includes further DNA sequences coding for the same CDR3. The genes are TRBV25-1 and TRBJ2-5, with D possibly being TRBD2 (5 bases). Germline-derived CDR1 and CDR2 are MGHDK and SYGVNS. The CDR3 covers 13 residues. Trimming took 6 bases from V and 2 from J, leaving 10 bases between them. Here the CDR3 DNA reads TGTGCCAGCAGACGGGGAAGTCAAGAGACCCAGTACTTC. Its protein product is CASRRGSQETQYF.

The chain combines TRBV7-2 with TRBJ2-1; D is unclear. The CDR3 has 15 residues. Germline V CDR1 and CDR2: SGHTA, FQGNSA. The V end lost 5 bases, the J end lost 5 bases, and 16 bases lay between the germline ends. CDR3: CASSLRQNPNNEQFF. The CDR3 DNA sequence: TGTGCCAGCAGCCTTAGACAAAATCCGAACAATGAGCAGTTCTTC.

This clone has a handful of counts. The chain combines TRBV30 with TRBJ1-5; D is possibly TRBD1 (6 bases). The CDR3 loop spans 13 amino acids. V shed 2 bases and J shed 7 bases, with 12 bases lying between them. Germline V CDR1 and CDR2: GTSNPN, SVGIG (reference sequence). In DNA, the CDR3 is TGTGCCTGGAGTTCCGGGACACTCCAGCCCCAGCATTTT. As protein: CAWSSGTLQPQHF. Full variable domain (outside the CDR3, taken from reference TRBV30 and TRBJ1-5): SQTIHQWPATLVQPVGSPLSLECTVEGTSNPNLYWYRQAAGRGLQLLFYSVGIGQISSEVPQNLSASRPQDRQFILSSKKLLLSDSGFYLCAWSSGTLQPQHFGDGTRLSIL.

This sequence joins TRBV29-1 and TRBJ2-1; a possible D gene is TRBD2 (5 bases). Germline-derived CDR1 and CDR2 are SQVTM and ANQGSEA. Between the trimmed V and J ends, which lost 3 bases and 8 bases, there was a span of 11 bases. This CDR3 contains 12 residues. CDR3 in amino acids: CSVDIGSDEQFF. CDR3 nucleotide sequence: TGCAGCGTTGACATAGGGAGTGATGAGCAGTTCTTC.

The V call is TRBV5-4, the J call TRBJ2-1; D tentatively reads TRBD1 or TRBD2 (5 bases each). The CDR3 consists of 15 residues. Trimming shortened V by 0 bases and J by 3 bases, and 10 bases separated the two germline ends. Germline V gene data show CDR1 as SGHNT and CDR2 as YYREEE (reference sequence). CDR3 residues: CASSLDPGSYNEQFF. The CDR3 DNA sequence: TGTGCCAGCAGCTTGGATCCAGGGAGCTACAATGAGCAGTTCTTC.

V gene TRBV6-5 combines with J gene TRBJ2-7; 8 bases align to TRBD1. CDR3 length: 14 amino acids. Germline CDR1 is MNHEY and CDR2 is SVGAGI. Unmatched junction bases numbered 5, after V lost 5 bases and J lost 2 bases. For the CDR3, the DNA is TGTGCCAGCAGTCGACAGGGGCCCCCCTACGAGCAGTACTTC. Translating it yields CASSRQGPPYEQYF.

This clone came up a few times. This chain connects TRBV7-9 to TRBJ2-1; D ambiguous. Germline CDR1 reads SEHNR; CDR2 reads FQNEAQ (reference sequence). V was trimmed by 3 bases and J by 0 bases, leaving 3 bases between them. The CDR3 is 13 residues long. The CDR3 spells CASSLYSYNEQFF. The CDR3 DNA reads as TGTGCCAGCAGCTTGTACTCCTACAATGAGCAGTTCTTC. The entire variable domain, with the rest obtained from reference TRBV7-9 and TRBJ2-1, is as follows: DTGVSQNPRHKITKRGQNVTFRCDPISEHNRLYWYRQTLGQGPEFLTYFQNEAQLEKSRLLSDRFSAERPKGSFSTLEIQRTEQGDSAMYLCASSLYSYNEQFFGPGTRLTVL.

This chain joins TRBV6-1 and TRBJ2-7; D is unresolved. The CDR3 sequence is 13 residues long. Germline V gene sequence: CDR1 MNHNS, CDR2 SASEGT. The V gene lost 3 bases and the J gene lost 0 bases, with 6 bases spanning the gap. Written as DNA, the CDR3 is TGTGCCAGCAGTGAGGCGAGCTCCTACGAGCAGTACTTC. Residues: CASSEASSYEQYF.

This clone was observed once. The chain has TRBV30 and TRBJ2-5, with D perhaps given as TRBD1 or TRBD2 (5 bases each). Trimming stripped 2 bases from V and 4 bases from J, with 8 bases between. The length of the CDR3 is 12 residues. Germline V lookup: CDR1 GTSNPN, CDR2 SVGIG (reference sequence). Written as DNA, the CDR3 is TGTGCCTGGAGTTCGGGGCCAGAGACCCAGTACTTC. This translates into CAWSSGPETQYF.

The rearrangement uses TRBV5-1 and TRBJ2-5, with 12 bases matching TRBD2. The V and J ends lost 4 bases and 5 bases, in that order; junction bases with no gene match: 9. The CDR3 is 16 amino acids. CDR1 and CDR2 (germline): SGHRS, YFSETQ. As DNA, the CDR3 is TGCGCCAGCAGCATAGGACTAGCGGGAAACTTTGAGACCCAGTACTTC. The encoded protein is CASSIGLAGNFETQYF. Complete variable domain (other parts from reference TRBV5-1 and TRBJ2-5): KAGVTQTPRYLIKTRGQQVTLSCSPISGHRSVSWYQQTPGQGLQFLFEYFSETQRNKGNFPGRFSGRQFSNSRSEMNVSTLELGDSALYLCASSIGLAGNFETQYFGPGTRLLVL.

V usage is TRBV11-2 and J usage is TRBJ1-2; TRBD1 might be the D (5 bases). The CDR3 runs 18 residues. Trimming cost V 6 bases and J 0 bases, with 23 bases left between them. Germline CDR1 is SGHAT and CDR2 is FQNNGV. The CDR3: CASSKLQGPSSANYGYTF. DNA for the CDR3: TGTGCCAGCAGTAAGCTCCAGGGCCCCTCCTCAGCTAACTATGGCTACACCTTC.

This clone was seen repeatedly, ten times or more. The CDR3 spells CASSLAGAWGNEQFF. DNA of the CDR3: TGTGCCAGCAGCTTAGCGGGGGCATGGGGCAATGAGCAGTTCTTC. J is TRBJ2-1 and V is TRBV7-2; the D gene is possibly TRBD1 (6 bases). The CDR3 length is 15 residues. Germline V gives CDR1 SGHTA, CDR2 FQGNSA. Trimming removed 0 bases from V and 6 bases from J, with 12 bases in between.

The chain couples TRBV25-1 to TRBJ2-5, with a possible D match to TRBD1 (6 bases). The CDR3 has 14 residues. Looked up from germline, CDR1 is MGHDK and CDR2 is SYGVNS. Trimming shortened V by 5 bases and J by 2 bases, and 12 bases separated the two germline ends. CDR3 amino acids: CASSSTGTQETQYF. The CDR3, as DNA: TGTGCCAGCAGTTCTACCGGGACACAAGAGACCCAGTACTTC.

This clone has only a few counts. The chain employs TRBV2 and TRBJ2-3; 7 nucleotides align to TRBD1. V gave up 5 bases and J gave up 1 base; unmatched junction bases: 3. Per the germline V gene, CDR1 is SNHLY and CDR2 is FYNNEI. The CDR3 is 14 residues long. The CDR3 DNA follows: TGTGCCAGCAGTACGACAGGGCGCACAGATACGCAGTATTTT. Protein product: CASSTTGRTDTQYF.

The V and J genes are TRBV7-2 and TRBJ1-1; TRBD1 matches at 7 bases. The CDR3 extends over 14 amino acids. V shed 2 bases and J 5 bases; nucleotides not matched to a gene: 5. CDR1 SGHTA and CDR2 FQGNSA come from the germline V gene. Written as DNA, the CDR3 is TGTGCCAGCAGCTTACTGCAGGGGGGAACTGAAGCTTTCTTT. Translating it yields CASSLLQGGTEAFF. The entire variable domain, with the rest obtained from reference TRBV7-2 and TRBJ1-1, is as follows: GAGVSQSPSNKVTEKGKDVELRCDPISGHTALYWYRQSLGQGLEFLIYFQGNSAPDKSGLPSDRFSAERTGGSVSTLTIQRTQQEDSAVYLCASSLLQGGTEAFFGQGTRLTVV.

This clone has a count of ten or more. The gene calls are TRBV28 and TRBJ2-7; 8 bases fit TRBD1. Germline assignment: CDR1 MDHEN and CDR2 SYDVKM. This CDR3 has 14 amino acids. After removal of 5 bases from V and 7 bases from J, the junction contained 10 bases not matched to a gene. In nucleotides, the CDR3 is TGTGCCAGCAGTCGCTTGGACAGGGCGGGAGAGCAGTACTTC. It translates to CASSRLDRAGEQYF. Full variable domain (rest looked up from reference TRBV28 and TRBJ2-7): DVKVTQSSRYLVKRTGEKVFLECVQDMDHENMFWYRQDPGLGLRLIYFSYDVKMKEKGDIPEGYSVSREKKERFSLILESASTNQTSMYLCASSRLDRAGEQYFGPGTRLTVT.

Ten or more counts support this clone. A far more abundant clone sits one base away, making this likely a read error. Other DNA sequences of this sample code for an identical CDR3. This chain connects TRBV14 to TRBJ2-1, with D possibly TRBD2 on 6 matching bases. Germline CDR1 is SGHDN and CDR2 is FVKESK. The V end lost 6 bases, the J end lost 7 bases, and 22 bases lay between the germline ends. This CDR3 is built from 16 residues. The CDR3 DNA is TGTGCCAGCAGTCGCGCGATGGGCCGGGCGGGGAATGAGCAGTTCTTC. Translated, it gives CASSRAMGRAGNEQFF. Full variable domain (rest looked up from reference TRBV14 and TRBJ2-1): EAGVTQFPSHSVIEKGQTVTLRCDPISGHDNLYWYRRVMGKEIKFLLHFVKESKQDESGMPNNRFLAERTGGTYSTLKVQPAELEDSGVYFCASSRAMGRAGNEQFFGPGTRLTVL.

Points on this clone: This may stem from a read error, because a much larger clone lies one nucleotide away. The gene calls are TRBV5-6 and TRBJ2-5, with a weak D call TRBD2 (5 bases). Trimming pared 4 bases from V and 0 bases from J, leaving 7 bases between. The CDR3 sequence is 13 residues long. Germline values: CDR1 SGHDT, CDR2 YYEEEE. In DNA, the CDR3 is TGTGCCAGCAGCACGGACTACCAAGAGACCCAGTACTTC. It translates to CASSTDYQETQYF.

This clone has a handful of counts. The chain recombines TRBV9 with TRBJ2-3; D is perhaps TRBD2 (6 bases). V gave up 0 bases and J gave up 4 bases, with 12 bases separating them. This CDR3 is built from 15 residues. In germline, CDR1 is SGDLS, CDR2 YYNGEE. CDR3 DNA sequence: TGTGCCAGCAGCGTAGATGGGACTCGGGCAGATACGCAGTATTTT. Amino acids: CASSVDGTRADTQYF.

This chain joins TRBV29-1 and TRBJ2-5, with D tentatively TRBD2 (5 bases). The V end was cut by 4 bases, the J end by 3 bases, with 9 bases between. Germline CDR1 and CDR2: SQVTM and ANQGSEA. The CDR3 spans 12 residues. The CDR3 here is CSVVGVKETQYF. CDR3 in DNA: TGCAGCGTTGTCGGGGTTAAAGAGACCCAGTACTTC.

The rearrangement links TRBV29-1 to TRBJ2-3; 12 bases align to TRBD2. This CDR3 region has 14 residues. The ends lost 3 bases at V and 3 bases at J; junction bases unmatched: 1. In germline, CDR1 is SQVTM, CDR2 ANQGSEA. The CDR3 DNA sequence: TGCAGCGTTGACCTAGCGGGAGGGACAGATACGCAGTATTTT. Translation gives CSVDLAGGTDTQYF.

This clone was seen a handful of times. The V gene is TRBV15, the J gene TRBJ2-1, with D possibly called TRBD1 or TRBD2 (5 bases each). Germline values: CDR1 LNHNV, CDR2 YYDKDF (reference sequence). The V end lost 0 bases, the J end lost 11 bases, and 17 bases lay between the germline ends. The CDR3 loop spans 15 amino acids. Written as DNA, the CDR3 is TGTGCCACCAGCAGAGATCAATATGGGACCATGAAGCAGTTCTTC. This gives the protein CATSRDQYGTMKQFF. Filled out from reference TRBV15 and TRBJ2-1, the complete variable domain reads DAMVIQNPRYQVTQFGKPVTLSCSQTLNHNVMYWYQQKSSQAPKLLFHYYDKDFNNEADTPDNFQSRRPNTSFCFLDIRSPGLGDTAMYLCATSRDQYGTMKQFFGPGTRLTVL.

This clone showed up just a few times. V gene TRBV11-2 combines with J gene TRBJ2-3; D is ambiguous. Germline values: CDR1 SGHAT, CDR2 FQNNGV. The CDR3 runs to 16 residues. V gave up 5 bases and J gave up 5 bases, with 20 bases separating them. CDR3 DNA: TGTGCCAGCAGCCTTTACCCGCCCGGGCGAGGAGATACGCAGTATTTT. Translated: CASSLYPPGRGDTQYF. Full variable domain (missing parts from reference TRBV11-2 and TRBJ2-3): EAGVAQSPRYKIIEKRQSVAFWCNPISGHATLYWYQQILGQGPKLLIQFQNNGVVDDSQLPKDRFSAERLKGVDSTLKIQPAKLEDSAVYLCASSLYPPGRGDTQYFGPGTRLTVL.

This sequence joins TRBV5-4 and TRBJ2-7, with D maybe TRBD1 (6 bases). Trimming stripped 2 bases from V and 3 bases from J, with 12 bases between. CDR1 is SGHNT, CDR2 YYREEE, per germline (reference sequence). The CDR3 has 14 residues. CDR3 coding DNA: TGTGCCAGCAGCTTTGGGACACGGAGCTACGAGCAGTACTTC. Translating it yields CASSFGTRSYEQYF.

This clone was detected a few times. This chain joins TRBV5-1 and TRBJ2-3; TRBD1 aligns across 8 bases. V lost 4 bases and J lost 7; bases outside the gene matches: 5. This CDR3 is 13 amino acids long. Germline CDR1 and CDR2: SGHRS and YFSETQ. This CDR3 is CASSPDRANTQYF. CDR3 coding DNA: TGCGCCAGCAGCCCGGACAGGGCAAATACGCAGTATTTT.

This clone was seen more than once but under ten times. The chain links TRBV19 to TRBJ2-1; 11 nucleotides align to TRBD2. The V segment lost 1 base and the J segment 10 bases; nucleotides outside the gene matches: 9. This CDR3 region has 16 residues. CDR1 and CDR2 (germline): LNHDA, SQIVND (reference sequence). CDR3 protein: CASSIVGTSGSAEQFF. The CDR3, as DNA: TGTGCCAGTAGTATAGTAGGGACTAGCGGTTCGGCGGAGCAGTTCTTC. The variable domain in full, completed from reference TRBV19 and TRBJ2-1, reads DGGITQSPKYLFRKEGQNVTLSCEQNLNHDAMYWYRQDPGQGLRLIYYSQIVNDFQKGDIAEGYSVSREKKESFPLTVTSAQKNPTAFYLCASSIVGTSGSAEQFFGPGTRLTVL.

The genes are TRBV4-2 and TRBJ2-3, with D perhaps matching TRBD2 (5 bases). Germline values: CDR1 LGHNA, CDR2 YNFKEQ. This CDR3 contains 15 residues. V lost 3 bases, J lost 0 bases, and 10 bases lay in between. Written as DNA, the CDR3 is TGTGCCAGCAGCCAGCGCGCGGGCAGCACAGATACGCAGTATTTT. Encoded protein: CASSQRAGSTDTQYF.

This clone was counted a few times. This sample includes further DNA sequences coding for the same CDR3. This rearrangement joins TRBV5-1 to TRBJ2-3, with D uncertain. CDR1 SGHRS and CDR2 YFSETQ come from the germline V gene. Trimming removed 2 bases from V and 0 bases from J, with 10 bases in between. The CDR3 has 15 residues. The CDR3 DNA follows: TGCGCCAGCAGCTTTAAAGGTTCTAGCACAGATACGCAGTATTTT. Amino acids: CASSFKGSSTDTQYF.

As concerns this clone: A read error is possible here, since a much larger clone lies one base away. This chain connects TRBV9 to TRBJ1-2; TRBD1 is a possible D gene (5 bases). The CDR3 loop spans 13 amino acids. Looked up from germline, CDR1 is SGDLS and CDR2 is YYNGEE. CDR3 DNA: TGTGCCCGCAGCGTAGACCAGGGCCGTGGCTACACCTTC. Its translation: CARSVDQGRGYTF.